A single sample is the source of the 9 T cell receptor beta chains below, sequenced in a study of response to subunit inactivated influenza vaccine. A single record per CDR3 protein comes from TCRdb applying MiXCR to the RT-PCR reads. In the table there are 180,000 or so distinct CDR3 sequences, less than 15% of which are singletons. These data were also filed under a second study, of T cells expressing NK-cell markers. As reported in that work: Template switching by 5'RACE with UMIs generated the TCR beta cDNA.

The sequencing here drew on CD8+ T cells sorted from PBMCs, taken approximately 13 days after vaccination. The origin of the receptors is a man aged 45-60 years who received an inactivated influenza vaccine.

The rearrangement uses TRBV4-1 and TRBJ2-5; TRBD2 matches 8 bases. The CDR3 consists of 16 residues. The germline V gene has CDR1 MGHRA and CDR2 YSYEKL. J lost 3 bases, V lost 1 base, and 7 bases had no gene match. The CDR3 nucleotides read TGCGCCAGCAGCCAAGCTCGGGGGGGGCGAGAAGAGACCCAGTACTTC. Translated: CASSQARGGREETQYF.

This chain links TRBV27 with TRBJ2-3; D is unclear. V lost 5 bases, J lost 2 bases, and 14 bases lay in between. Germline V gene lookup returns CDR1 MNHEY and CDR2 SMNVEV (reference sequence). The CDR3 covers 15 residues. CDR3 coding DNA: TGTGCCAGCAGTCCGCCTCCTCGGTTCACAGATACGCAGTATTTT. Residues: CASSPPPRFTDTQYF.

CDR3 loop: CASSVETGADYGYTF. CDR3 DNA: TGTGCCAGCAGCGTAGAAACAGGGGCAGACTATGGCTACACCTTC. The chain employs TRBV9 and TRBJ1-2; 7 nucleotides match TRBD1. J was trimmed by 3 bases and V by 0 bases; bases with no gene match: 5. CDR1 SGDLS and CDR2 YYNGEE come from the germline V gene. The CDR3 covers 15 residues.

The chain employs TRBV6-1 and TRBJ2-7; D possibly matches TRBD1 or TRBD2 (5 bases each). The V gene's germline CDR1 is MNHNS and CDR2 SASEGT. Trimming pared 10 bases from V and 5 bases from J, leaving 12 bases between. This CDR3 has 11 residues. CDR3 in amino acids: CATQDLDEQYF. The DNA for the CDR3 is TGTGCCACACAGGACTTGGACGAGCAGTACTTC.

This rearrangement joins TRBV4-3 to TRBJ1-4; no firm D call. Germline V CDR1 and CDR2: LGHNA, YSLEER. CDR3 size: 14 residues. The V and J ends lost 0 bases and 8 bases respectively, with 10 bases between them. For the CDR3, the DNA is TGCGCCAGCAGCCAAGATTTCCTGAAGGAAAAACTGTTTTTT. It encodes CASSQDFLKEKLFF.

This clonotype was observed a few times. The gene calls are TRBV6-4 and TRBJ2-4; D remains ambiguous. Germline V lookup: CDR1 MRHNA, CDR2 SNTAGT. V was pared by 9 bases and J by 1 base, with 19 bases between. The CDR3 contains 16 residues. CDR3 sequence (DNA): TGTGCCAGACGGACCGCGTTCCCTGTGGCCAAAAACATTCAGTACTTC. Amino acid sequence: CARRTAFPVAKNIQYF.

The chain joins TRBV28 to TRBJ2-2; maybe TRBD2 (5 bases). This CDR3 region has 14 residues. Trimming removed 2 bases from V and 5 bases from J, with 9 bases in between. Germline lookup yields CDR1 MDHEN and CDR2 SYDVKM. As DNA, the CDR3 is TGTGCCAGCAGTTTAAGACGGGATACCGGGGAGCTGTTTTTT. It codes for CASSLRRDTGELFF.

This clonotype was observed a handful of times. The genes are TRBV6-6 and TRBJ2-5; TRBD2 is a possible D gene (5 bases). The ends were cut back, 4 bases at V and 3 bases at J, with 9 bases in the middle. Germline CDR1 and CDR2: MNHNY and SVGAGI (reference sequence). The CDR3 length is 13 residues. The CDR3 nucleotides are TGTGCCAGCAGTTTGGACGGGAAAGAGACCCAGTACTTC. Its protein product is CASSLDGKETQYF.

This clonotype was counted between two and nine times. The chain couples TRBV27 to TRBJ2-1, with 12 bases fitting TRBD2. Germline values: CDR1 MNHEY, CDR2 SMNVEV (reference sequence). V dropped 5 bases and J dropped 8; count of bases not matched to a gene: 4. The CDR3 consists of 14 residues. CDR3 sequence: CASSPWTSGDEQFF. The CDR3 DNA sequence: TGTGCCAGCAGTCCTTGGACTAGCGGGGATGAGCAGTTCTTC.